This T cell receptor (beta chain) was captured by sequencing in a study of cytomegalovirus exposure and HLA in healthy donors. The CDR3 consists of 14 residues. The germline V gene has CDR1 WNHNN and CDR2 SYGVQD (reference sequence). V lost 4 bases and J 4 bases, leaving 14 bases between the germline ends. Donors showed nominal health when sampled, although they likely had unrecorded immune exposures. Study conclusions and caveats: Researchers had no immune exposure information except CMV serostatus available. A previous analysis found most TCR beta V segments productive roughly 90% or roughly 30% of the time.

The PCR was carried out with 60 Vbeta primers and 13 Jbeta primers. Sequencing was performed with immunoSEQ multiplex PCR; in TCRdb, only in-frame clones are kept and a portion is missing. The repertoire holds about 130,000 clones, with approximately 80% as singletons. A note on this clone: Its antigen is unknown.

The sequenced sample was PBMCs. The chain recombines TRBV10-1 with TRBJ2-7; D call uncertain. This sequence originates from a man aged 25-45 years in good health and CMV-seronegative. The CDR3: CASSAGDEFYEQYF. Written as DNA, the CDR3 is TGCGCCAGCAGTGCCGGAGACGAGTTTTACGAGCAGTACTTC.